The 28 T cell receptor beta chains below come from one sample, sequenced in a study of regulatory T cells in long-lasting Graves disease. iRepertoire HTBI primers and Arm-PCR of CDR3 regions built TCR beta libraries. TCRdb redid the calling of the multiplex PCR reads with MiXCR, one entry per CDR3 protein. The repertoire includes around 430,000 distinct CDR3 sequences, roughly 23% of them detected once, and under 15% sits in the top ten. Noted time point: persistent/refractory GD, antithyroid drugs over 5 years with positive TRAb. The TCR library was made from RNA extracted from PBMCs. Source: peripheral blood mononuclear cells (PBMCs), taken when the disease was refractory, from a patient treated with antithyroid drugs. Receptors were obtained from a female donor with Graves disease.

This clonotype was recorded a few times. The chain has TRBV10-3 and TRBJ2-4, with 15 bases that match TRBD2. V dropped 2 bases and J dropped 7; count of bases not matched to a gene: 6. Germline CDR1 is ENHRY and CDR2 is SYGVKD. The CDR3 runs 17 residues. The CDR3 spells CAISEPGLAGGSNIQYF. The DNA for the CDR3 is TGTGCCATCAGTGAGCCAGGACTAGCGGGGGGGAGTAACATTCAGTACTTC.

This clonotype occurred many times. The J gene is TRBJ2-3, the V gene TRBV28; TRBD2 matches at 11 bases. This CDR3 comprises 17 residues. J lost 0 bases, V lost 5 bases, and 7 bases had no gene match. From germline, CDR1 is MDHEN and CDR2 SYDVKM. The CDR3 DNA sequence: TGTGCCAGCAGTCCCGGGACTAGCGGTACGAGCACAGATACGCAGTATTTT. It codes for CASSPGTSGTSTDTQYF. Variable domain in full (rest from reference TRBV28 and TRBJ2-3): DVKVTQSSRYLVKRTGEKVFLECVQDMDHENMFWYRQDPGLGLRLIYFSYDVKMKEKGDIPEGYSVSREKKERFSLILESASTNQTSMYLCASSPGTSGTSTDTQYFGPGTRLTVL.

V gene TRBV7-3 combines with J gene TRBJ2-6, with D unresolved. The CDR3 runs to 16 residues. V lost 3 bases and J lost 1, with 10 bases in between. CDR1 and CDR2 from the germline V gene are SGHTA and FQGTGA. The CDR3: CASSLWTESGANVLTF. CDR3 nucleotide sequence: TGTGCCAGCAGCTTGTGGACCGAATCTGGGGCCAACGTCCTGACTTTC.

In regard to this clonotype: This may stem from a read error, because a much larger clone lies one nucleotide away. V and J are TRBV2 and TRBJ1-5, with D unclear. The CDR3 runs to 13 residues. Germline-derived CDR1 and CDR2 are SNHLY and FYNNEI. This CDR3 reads CASSGFSNQPRHF. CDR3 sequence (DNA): TGTGCCAGCAGTGGATTCAGCAATCAGCCCCGGCATTTT.

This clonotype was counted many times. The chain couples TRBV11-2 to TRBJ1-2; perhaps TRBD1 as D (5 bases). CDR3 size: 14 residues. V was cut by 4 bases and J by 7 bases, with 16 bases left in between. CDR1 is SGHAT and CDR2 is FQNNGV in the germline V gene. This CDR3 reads CASSSLVGVGGYTF. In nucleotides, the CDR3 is TGTGCCAGCAGCTCCCTGGTAGGGGTAGGTGGCTACACCTTC.

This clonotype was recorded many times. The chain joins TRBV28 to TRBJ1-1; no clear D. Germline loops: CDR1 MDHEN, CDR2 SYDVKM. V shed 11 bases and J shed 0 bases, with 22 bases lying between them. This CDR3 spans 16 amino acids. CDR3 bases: TGTGCCTCCTGGAGTCAGGTCCTTTCCATGAACACTGAAGCTTTCTTT. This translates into CASWSQVLSMNTEAFF.

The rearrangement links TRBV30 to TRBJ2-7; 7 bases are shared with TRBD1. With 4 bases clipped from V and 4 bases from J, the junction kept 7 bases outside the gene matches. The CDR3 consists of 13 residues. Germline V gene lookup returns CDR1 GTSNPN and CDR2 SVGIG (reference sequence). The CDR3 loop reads CAWTDRDSYEQYF. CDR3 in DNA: TGTGCCTGGACCGACCGGGACAGTTACGAGCAGTACTTC.

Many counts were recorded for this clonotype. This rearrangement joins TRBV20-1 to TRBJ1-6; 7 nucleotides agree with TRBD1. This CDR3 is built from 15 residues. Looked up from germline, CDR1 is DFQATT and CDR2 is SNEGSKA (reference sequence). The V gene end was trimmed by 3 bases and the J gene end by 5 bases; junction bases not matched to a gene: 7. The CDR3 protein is CSASSGQMNNSPLHF. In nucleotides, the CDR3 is TGCAGTGCTAGCTCGGGACAGATGAATAATTCACCCCTCCACTTT.

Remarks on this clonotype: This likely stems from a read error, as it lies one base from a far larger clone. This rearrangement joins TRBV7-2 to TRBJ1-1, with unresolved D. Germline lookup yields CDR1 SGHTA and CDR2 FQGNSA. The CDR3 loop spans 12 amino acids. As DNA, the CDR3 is TGTGCCAGCAGTTTACCGAACACTGAAGCTTACTTT. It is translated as CASSLPNTEAYF. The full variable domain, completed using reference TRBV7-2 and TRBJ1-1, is GAGVSQSPSNKVTEKGKDVELRCDPISGHTALYWYRQSLGQGLEFLIYFQGNSAPDKSGLPSDRFSAERTGGSVSTLTIQRTQQEDSAVYLCASSLPNTEAYFGQGTRLTVV.

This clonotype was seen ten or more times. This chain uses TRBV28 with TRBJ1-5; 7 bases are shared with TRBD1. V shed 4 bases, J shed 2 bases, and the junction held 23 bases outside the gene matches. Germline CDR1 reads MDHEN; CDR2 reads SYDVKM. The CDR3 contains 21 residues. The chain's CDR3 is CASSSLFPNRQGGLGNQPQHF. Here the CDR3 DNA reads TGTGCCAGCAGTTCCCTTTTCCCCAACCGGCAAGGGGGCCTTGGCAATCAGCCCCAGCATTTT.

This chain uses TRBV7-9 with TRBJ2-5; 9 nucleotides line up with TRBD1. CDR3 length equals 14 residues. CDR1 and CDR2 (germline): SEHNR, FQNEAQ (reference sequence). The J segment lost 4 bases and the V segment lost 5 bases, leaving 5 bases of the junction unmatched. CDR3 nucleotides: TGTGCCAGCAGCCGGAGGACAGGGGCAGAGACCCAGTACTTC. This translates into CASSRRTGAETQYF.

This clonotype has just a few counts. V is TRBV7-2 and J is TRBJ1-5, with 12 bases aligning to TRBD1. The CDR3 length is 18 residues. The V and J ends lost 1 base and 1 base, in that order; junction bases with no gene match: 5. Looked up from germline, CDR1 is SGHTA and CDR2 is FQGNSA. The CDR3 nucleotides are TGTGCCAGCAGCTTAGTTGGGACAGGGGGCTTGAGCAATCAGCCCCAGCATTTT. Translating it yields CASSLVGTGGLSNQPQHF.

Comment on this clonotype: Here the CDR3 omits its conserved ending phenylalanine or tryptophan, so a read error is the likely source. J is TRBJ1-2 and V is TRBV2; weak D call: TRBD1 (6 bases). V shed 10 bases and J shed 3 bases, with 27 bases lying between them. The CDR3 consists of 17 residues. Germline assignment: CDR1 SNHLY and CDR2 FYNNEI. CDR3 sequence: CATAKTQLQGTDYGYTL. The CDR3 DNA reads TGTGCCACCGCGAAGACGCAATTACAGGGAACTGACTATGGCTACACCCTC.

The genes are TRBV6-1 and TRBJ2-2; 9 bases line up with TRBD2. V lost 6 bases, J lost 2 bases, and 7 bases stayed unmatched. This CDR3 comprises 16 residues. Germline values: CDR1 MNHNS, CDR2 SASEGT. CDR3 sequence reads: CASRTTLAGNTGELFF. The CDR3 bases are TGTGCCAGCAGAACAACACTAGCGGGCAACACCGGGGAGCTGTTTTTT.

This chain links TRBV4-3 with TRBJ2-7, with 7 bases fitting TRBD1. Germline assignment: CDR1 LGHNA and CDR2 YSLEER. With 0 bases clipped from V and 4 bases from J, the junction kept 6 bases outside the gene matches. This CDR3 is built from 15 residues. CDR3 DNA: TGCGCCAGCAGCCAAGATCGAGGGGGCATGTACGAGCAGTACTTC. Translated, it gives CASSQDRGGMYEQYF.

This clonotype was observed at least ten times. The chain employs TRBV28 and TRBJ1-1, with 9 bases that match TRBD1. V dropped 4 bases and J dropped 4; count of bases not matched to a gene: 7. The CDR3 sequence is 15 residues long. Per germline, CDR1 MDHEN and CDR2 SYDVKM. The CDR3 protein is CASSSLGTGTTEAFF. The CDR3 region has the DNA TGTGCCAGCAGTTCCCTCGGGACAGGGACCACTGAAGCTTTCTTT.

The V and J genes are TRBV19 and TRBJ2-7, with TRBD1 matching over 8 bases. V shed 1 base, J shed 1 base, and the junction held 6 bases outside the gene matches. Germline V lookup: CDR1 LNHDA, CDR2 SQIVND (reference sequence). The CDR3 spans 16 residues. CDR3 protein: CASSIGGQGISYEQYF. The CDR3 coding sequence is TGTGCCAGTAGTATAGGTGGACAGGGTATATCCTACGAGCAGTACTTC.

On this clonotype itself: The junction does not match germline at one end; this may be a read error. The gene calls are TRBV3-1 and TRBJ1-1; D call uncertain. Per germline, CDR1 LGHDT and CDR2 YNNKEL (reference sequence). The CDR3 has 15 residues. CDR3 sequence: CASSQDQYGYTGAFF. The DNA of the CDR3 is TGTGCCAGCAGCCAAGATCAGTACGGTTACACTGGAGCTTTCTTT.

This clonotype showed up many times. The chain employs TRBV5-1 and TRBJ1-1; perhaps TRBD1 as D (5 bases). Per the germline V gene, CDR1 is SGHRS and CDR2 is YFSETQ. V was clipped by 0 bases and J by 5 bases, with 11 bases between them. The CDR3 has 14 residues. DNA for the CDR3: TGCGCCAGCAGCTTGGAGGGACTTTTGACTGAAGCTTTCTTT. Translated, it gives CASSLEGLLTEAFF.

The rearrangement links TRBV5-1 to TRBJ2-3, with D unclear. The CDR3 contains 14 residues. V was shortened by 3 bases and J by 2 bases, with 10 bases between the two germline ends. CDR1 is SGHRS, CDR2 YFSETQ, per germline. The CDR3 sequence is CASSWNPYTDTQYF. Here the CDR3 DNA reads TGCGCCAGCAGCTGGAACCCCTACACAGATACGCAGTATTTT.

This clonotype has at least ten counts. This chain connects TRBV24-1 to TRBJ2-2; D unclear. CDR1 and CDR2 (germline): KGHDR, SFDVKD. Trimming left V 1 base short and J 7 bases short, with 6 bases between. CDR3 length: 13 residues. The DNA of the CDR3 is TGTGCCACCAGTGATTTAAGTCACGGGGAGCTGTTTTTT. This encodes CATSDLSHGELFF.

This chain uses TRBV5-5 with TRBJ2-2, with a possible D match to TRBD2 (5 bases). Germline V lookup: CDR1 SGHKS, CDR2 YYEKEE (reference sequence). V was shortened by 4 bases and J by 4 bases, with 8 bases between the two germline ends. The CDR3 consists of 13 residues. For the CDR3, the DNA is TGTGCCAGCAGCCCTACTAGCACCGGGGAGCTGTTTTTT. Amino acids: CASSPTSTGELFF.

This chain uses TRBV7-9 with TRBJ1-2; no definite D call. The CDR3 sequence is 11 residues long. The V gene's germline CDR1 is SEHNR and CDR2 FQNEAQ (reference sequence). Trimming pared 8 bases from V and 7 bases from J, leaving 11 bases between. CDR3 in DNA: TGTGCCAGCCTCGAGGGCCCTGGCTACACCTTC. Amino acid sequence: CASLEGPGYTF.

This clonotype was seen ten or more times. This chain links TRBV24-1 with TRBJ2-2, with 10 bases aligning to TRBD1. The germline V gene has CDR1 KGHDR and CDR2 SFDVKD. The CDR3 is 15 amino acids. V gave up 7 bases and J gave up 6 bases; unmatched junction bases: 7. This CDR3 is CATRPGQGPAGELFF. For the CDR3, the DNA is TGTGCCACCAGACCGGGACAGGGGCCGGCCGGGGAGCTGTTTTTT.

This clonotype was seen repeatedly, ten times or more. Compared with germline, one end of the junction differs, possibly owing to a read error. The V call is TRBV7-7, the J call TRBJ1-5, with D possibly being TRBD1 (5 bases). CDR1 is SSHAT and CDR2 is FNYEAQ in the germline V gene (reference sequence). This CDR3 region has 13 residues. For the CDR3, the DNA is TGTGCTAGCAGCTTAGGGGATCGTCAGCCCCAGCATTTT. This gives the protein CASSLGDRQPQHF.

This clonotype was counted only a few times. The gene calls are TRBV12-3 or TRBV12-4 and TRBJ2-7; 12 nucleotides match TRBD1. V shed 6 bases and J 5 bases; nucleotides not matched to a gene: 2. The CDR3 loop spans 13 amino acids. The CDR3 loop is CASRGQGADEQYF. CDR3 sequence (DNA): TGTGCCAGCAGGGGACAGGGGGCGGACGAGCAGTACTTC.

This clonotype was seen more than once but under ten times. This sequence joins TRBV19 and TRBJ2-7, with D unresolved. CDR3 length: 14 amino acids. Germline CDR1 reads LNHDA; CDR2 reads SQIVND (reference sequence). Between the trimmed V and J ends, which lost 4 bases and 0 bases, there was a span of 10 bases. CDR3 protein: CASSRGRLSYEQYF. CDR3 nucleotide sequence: TGTGCCAGTAGTAGGGGTCGGCTCTCCTACGAGCAGTACTTC. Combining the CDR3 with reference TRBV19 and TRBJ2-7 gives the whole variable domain DGGITQSPKYLFRKEGQNVTLSCEQNLNHDAMYWYRQDPGQGLRLIYYSQIVNDFQKGDIAEGYSVSREKKESFPLTVTSAQKNPTAFYLCASSRGRLSYEQYFGPGTRLTVT.

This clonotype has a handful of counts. The DNA of the CDR3 is TGCAGCGTTGAAGATCCGTGGCTCGGAGCTTTCTTT. It yields the protein CSVEDPWLGAFF. This chain joins TRBV29-1 and TRBJ1-1; D ambiguous. The CDR3 is 12 residues long. Germline loops: CDR1 SQVTM, CDR2 ANQGSEA. V was clipped by 0 bases and J by 10 bases, with 12 bases between them.